These 21 T cell receptor beta chains were all obtained from the same sample, sequenced in a study of shared clonotypes between healthy human individuals. Data came from immunoSEQ multiplex PCR; TCRdb stores just in-frame clones and leaves some out. This table has 110,000 or so clones, 55% to 80% appearing once. Source material: memory CD8+ T cells sorted from blood. Described subset: CD45RO+ cells pooled with CCR7-negative TemRA cells. The receptors derive from a woman aged 25 to 39 in good health.

V gene TRBV29-1 combines with J gene TRBJ2-7; D is unresolved. Germline V lookup: CDR1 SQVTM, CDR2 ANQGSEA. The germline V and J ends were trimmed by 4 bases and 0 bases, with 7 bases remaining between them. The CDR3 contains 12 residues. The CDR3: CSVAPDSYEQYF. DNA for the CDR3: TGCAGCGTTGCCCCGGACTCCTACGAGCAGTACTTC.

The CDR3 DNA reads TGTGCCAGCAGCCAGAACAGCTCCTACAATGAGCAGTTCTTC. Translating gives CASSQNSSYNEQFF. V and J are TRBV14 and TRBJ2-1; D is uncertain. V was cut by 3 bases and J by 0 bases, with 6 bases left in between. The germline gives CDR1 SGHDN, CDR2 FVKESK. The CDR3 extends over 14 amino acids.

The chain is built from TRBV29-1 and TRBJ1-5; 8 bases are a match to TRBD1. The CDR3 covers 14 residues. V shed 6 bases, J shed 4 bases, and the junction held 8 bases outside the gene matches. Germline lookup yields CDR1 SQVTM and CDR2 ANQGSEA. The CDR3 here is CSVRGQGANQPQHF. CDR3 in DNA: TGCAGCGTCAGAGGACAGGGAGCTAATCAGCCCCAGCATTTT. The full variable domain, completed using reference TRBV29-1 and TRBJ1-5, is SAVISQKPSRDICQRGTSLTIQCQVDSQVTMMFWYRQQPGQSLTLIATANQGSEATYESGFVIDKFPISRPNLTFSTLTVSNMSPEDSSIYLCSVRGQGANQPQHFGDGTRLSIL.

V gene TRBV6-1 combines with J gene TRBJ2-6; 12 nucleotides agree with TRBD2. The V and J ends lost 4 bases and 0 bases, in that order; junction bases with no gene match: 4. Germline assignment: CDR1 MNHNS and CDR2 SASEGT. The CDR3 is 18 residues long. The CDR3 protein is CASSGGTSGYSGANVLTF. Written as DNA, the CDR3 is TGTGCCAGCAGTGGGGGGACTAGCGGGTACTCTGGGGCCAACGTCCTGACTTTC.

About this clone itself: Possible read error: a much larger clone is one base away. The gene calls are TRBV6-1 and TRBJ2-7; D call uncertain. CDR1 and CDR2 from the germline V gene are MNHNS and SASEGT. V lost 2 bases and J lost 0, with 5 bases in between. The CDR3 runs 13 residues. CDR3: CASSETSSYEQYF. In DNA, the CDR3 is TGTGCCAGCAGTGAAACGAGCTCCTACGAGCAGTACTTC.

This sequence joins TRBV2 and TRBJ1-1; 10 nucleotides match TRBD1. The CDR3 spans 15 residues. Germline V lookup: CDR1 SNHLY, CDR2 FYNNEI. V lost 6 bases, J lost 2 bases, and 6 bases stayed unmatched. CDR3 bases: TGTGCCAGCAGAGACAGGGGGCGACTTAACACTGAAGCTTTCTTT. Translated: CASRDRGRLNTEAFF.

V and J are TRBV2 and TRBJ1-5; 8 positions match TRBD1. CDR1 and CDR2 (germline): SNHLY, FYNNEI. The CDR3 is made up of 14 amino acids. The V gene end was trimmed by 5 bases and the J gene end by 11 bases; junction bases not matched to a gene: 11. The CDR3 DNA reads TGTGCCAGCAGTCATGGACAGGGACTGATGACCCAGCATTTT. Its translation is CASSHGQGLMTQHF. Complete variable domain (other parts from reference TRBV2 and TRBJ1-5): EPEVTQTPSHQVTQMGQEVILRCVPISNHLYFYWYRQILGQKVEFLVSFYNNEISEKSEIFDDQFSVERPDGSNFTLKIRSTKLEDSAMYFCASSHGQGLMTQHFGDGTRLSIL.

This clone was seen a handful of times. The rearrangement joins TRBV2 to TRBJ2-3; the D is unclear. CDR3 length: 14 residues. Germline V gene lookup returns CDR1 SNHLY and CDR2 FYNNEI. V was trimmed by 9 bases and J by 3 bases, leaving 16 bases between them. The CDR3 DNA follows: TGTGCCAGAAACCCGACCGACCGAACAGATACGCAGTATTTT. Protein product: CARNPTDRTDTQYF.

This clone was seen a few times. The V call is TRBV15, the J call TRBJ1-5; D call uncertain. The CDR3 is 13 residues long. Germline assignment: CDR1 LNHNV and CDR2 YYDKDF (reference sequence). V was pared by 4 bases and J by 6 bases, with 10 bases between. CDR3 nucleotide sequence: TGTGCCACCAGCACTCAACGGAGTCAGCCCCAGCATTTT. Amino acids: CATSTQRSQPQHF.

This clone occurred a few times. J is TRBJ2-1 and V is TRBV6-1; 8 positions match TRBD2. Germline CDR1 MNHNS, CDR2 SASEGT. With V trimmed by 1 base and J by 8 bases, 7 bases remained unmatched. CDR3 length equals 15 residues. The CDR3 DNA follows: TGTGCCAGCAGTGAAGTAAGCGGGAGTATCGATGAGCAGTTCTTC. It is translated as CASSEVSGSIDEQFF.

This rearrangement joins TRBV5-4 to TRBJ1-1; possible D gene TRBD1, 5 bases. This CDR3 comprises 12 residues. With 4 bases removed from V and 7 bases from J, the gap between germline ends came to 11 bases. The V gene's germline CDR1 is SGHNT and CDR2 YYREEE (reference sequence). CDR3 bases: TGTGCCAGCAGCCCCCGTAGGGGTGAAGCTTTCTTT. Amino acids: CASSPRRGEAFF.

The CDR3 nucleotides are TGTGCCAGCTCACCCACTTCGACAGGGGGCTATTACGAGCAGTACTTC. It translates to CASSPTSTGGYYEQYF. This rearrangement joins TRBV18 to TRBJ2-7; 10 bases are shared with TRBD1. V was clipped by 3 bases and J by 4 bases; unmatched bases: 9. Germline CDR1 is KGHSH and CDR2 is LQKENI. CDR3 length: 16 amino acids.

This clone appeared many times. V usage is TRBV4-1 and J usage is TRBJ2-7; 13 nucleotides align to TRBD2. This CDR3 comprises 16 residues. Germline trimming cut 1 base from V and 3 bases from J; bases unmatched to any gene: 3. CDR1 is MGHRA and CDR2 is YSYEKL in the germline V gene. The CDR3 sequence: CASSQVLAGGNYEQYF. The CDR3 nucleotides read TGCGCCAGCAGCCAAGTACTAGCGGGAGGGAACTACGAGCAGTACTTC.

This clone was seen once. The chain employs TRBV9 and TRBJ1-1; 9 nucleotides match TRBD1. The CDR3 extends over 15 amino acids. Germline CDR1 is SGDLS and CDR2 is YYNGEE. The trim removed 3 bases at V and 1 base at J, leaving 4 bases unmatched. The CDR3 reads CASSAPGQGNTEAFF. In nucleotides, the CDR3 is TGTGCCAGCAGCGCGCCGGGACAGGGGAACACTGAAGCTTTCTTT.

The chain carries TRBV6-1 and TRBJ2-7; D ambiguous. The length of the CDR3 is 11 residues. Germline-derived CDR1 and CDR2 are MNHNS and SASEGT. V lost 7 bases and J lost 2, with 6 bases in between. The CDR3 loop reads CASTLTYEQYF. The CDR3 bases are TGTGCCAGCACCTTGACCTACGAGCAGTACTTC.

The chain carries TRBV21-1 and TRBJ1-6; TRBD1 is the table's D call and was not checked against the DNA. TRBV21-1 is assigned pseudogene status. The CDR3 runs to 15 residues. CDR3 nucleotide sequence: TGTGCCAGCAGCATCCGGGACAGGGATAATTCACCCCTCCACTTT. Translation gives CASSIRDRDNSPLHF.

This clone was seen once. The gene calls are TRBV5-5 and TRBJ2-7; 8 bases line up with TRBD2. Germline lookup yields CDR1 SGHKS and CDR2 YYEKEE (reference sequence). J was trimmed by 1 base and V by 5 bases; bases with no gene match: 17. The CDR3 totals 18 residues. The CDR3 region has the DNA TGTGCCAGCAGGCCCAGGACGGGGGTGACTAGCGTATCCTACGAGCAGTACTTC. This codes for CASRPRTGVTSVSYEQYF.

The sample holds a few counts of this clone. The J gene is TRBJ1-5, the V gene TRBV6-6; D is unclear. The CDR3 loop spans 13 amino acids. Germline V CDR1 and CDR2: MNHNY, SVGAGI (reference sequence). V lost 6 bases and J 4 bases, leaving 10 bases between the germline ends. The CDR3 DNA sequence: TGTGCCAGCAGCAACACAGAGAATCAGCCCCAGCATTTT. Its translation: CASSNTENQPQHF.

The rearrangement links TRBV7-9 to TRBJ2-3, with 8 bases that match TRBD2. This CDR3 is 16 amino acids long. V lost 1 base, J lost 2 bases, and 5 bases stayed unmatched. Germline V CDR1 and CDR2: SEHNR, FQNEAQ (reference sequence). CDR3 in DNA: TGTGCCAGCAGCTTAGGCTCGGGAGGGGACACAGATACGCAGTATTTT. It is translated as CASSLGSGGDTDTQYF.

This chain joins TRBV29-1 and TRBJ2-1; 9 bases are shared with TRBD2. Germline V gene sequence: CDR1 SQVTM, CDR2 ANQGSEA. The CDR3 loop spans 17 amino acids. V lost 2 bases and J lost 2; bases outside the gene matches: 10. CDR3 in amino acids: CSVEPPQGLATYNEQFF. CDR3 nucleotide sequence: TGCAGCGTTGAACCCCCTCAGGGACTAGCAACCTACAATGAGCAGTTCTTC.

This clone is a singleton in its sample. This chain uses TRBV25-1 with TRBJ2-7, with 9 bases that match TRBD2. CDR1 and CDR2 from the germline V gene are MGHDK and SYGVNS. The CDR3 length is 15 residues. Trimming cost V 3 bases and J 5 bases; bases outside gene matches: 8. The chain's CDR3 is CASSDPGLAYDEQYF. CDR3 sequence (DNA): TGTGCCAGCAGTGACCCGGGACTAGCATATGACGAGCAGTACTTC.